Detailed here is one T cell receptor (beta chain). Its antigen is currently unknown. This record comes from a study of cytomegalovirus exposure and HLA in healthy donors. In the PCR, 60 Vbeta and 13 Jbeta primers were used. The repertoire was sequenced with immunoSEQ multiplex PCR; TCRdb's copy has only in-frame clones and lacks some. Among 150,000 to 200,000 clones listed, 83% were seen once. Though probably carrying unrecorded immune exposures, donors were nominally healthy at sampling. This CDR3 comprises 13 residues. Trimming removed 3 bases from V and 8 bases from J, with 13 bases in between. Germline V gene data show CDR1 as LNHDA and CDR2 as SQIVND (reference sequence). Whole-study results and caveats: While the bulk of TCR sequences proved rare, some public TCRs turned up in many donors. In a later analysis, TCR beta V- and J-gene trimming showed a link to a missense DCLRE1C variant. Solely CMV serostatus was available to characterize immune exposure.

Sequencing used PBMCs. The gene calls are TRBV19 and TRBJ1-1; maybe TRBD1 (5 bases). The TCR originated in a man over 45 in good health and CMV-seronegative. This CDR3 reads CASSIRAGREAFF. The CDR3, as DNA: TGTGCCAGTAGTATCAGGGCGGGAAGGGAAGCTTTCTTT.